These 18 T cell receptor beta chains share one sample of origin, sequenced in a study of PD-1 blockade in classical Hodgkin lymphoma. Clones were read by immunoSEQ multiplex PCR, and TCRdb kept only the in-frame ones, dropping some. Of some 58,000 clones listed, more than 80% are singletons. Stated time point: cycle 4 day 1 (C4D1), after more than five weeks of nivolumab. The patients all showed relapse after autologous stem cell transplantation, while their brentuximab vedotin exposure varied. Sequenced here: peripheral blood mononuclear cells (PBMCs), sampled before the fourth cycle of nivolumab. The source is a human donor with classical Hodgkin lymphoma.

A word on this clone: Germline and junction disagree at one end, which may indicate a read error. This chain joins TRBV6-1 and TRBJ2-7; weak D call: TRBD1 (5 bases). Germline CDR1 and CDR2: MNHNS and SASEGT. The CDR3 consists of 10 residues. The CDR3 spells CASGDSSHLF. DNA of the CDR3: TGTGCCAGCGGCGACAGCTCGCACTTATTC.

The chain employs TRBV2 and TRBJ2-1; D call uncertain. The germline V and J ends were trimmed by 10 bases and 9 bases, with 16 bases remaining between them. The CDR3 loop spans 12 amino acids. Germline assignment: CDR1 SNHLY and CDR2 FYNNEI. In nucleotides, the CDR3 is TGTGCCACCTCAAAATTCCGGGTTGAGCAGTTCTTC. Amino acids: CATSKFRVEQFF.

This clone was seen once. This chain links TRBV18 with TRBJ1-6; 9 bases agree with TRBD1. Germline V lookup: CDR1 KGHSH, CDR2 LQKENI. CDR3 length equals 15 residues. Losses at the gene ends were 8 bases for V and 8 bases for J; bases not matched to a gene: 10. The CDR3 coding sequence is TGTGCCAGCGCGATAGAAACAGGGGGCTATTCACCCCTCCACTTT. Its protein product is CASAIETGGYSPLHF. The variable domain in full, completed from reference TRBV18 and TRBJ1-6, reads NAGVMQNPRHLVRRRGQEARLRCSPMKGHSHVYWYRQLPEEGLKFMVYLQKENIIDESGMPKERFSAEFPKEGPSILRIQQVVRGDSAAYFCASAIETGGYSPLHFGNGTRLTVT.

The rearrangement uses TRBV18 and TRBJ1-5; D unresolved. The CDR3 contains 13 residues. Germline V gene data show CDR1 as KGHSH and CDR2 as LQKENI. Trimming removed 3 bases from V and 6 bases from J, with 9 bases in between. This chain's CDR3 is CASSPEAAQPQHF. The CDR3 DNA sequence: TGTGCCAGCTCACCCGAGGCGGCTCAGCCCCAGCATTTT.

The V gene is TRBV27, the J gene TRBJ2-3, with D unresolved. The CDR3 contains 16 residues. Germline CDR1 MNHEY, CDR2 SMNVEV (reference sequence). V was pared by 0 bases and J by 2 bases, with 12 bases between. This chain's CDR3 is CASSLSGLHSTDTQYF. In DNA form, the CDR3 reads TGTGCCAGCAGTTTATCCGGCCTTCATTCCACAGATACGCAGTATTTT.

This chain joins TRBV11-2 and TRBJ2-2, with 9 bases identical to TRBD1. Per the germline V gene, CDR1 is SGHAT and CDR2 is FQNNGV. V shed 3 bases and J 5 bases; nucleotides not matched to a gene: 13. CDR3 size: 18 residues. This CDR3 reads CASSFVPVGTGNTGELFF. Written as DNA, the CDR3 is TGTGCCAGCAGCTTCGTCCCAGTCGGGACAGGGAATACCGGGGAGCTGTTTTTT.

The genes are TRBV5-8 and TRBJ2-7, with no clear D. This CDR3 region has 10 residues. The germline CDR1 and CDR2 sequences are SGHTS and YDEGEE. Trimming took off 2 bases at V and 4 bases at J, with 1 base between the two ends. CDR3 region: CASSFYEQYF. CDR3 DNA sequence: TGTGCCAGCAGCTTTTACGAGCAGTACTTC.

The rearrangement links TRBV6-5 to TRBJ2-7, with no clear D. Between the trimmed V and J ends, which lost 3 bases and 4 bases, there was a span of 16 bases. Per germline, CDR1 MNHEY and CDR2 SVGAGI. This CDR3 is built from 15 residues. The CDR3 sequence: CASSYHPVGTYEQYF. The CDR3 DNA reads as TGTGCCAGCAGTTATCATCCGGTGGGAACTTACGAGCAGTACTTC.

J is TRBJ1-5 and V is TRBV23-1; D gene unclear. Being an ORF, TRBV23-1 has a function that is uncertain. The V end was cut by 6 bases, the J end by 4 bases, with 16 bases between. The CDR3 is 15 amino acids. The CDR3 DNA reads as TGCGCCAGCAGAGTAAGGACGGGCGATAATCAGCCCCAGCATTTT. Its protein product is CASRVRTGDNQPQHF.

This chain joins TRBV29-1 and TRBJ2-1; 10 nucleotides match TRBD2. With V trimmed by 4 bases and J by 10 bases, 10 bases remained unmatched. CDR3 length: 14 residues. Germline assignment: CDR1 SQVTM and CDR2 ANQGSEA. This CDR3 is CSVVYIAGGLEQFF. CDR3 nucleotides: TGCAGCGTTGTCTATATAGCGGGGGGCCTGGAGCAGTTCTTC.

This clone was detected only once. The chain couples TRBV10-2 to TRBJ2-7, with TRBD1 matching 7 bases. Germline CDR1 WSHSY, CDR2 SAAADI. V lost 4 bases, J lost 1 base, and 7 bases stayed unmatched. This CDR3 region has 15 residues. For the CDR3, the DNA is TGCGCCAGCAGTGGCCCGGGACAGAGGTCCTACGAGCAGTACTTC. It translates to CASSGPGQRSYEQYF.

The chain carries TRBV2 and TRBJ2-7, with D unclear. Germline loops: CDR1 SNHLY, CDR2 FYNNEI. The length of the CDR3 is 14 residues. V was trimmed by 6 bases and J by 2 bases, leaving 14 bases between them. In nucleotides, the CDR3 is TGTGCCAGCAGAGGCAGACGCTCAGCCTACGAGCAGTACTTC. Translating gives CASRGRRSAYEQYF.

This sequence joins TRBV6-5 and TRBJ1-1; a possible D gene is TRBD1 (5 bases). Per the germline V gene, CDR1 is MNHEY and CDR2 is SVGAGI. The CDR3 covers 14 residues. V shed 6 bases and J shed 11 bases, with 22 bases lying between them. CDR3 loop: CASRGTRDGLWAFF. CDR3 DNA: TGTGCCAGCAGGGGAACTCGGGACGGGTTATGGGCTTTCTTT.

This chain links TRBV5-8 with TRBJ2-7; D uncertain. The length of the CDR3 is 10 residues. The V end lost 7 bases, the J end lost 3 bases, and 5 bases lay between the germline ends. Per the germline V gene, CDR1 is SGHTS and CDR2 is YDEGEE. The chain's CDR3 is CASDVYEQYF. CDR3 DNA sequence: TGTGCCAGCGACGTCTACGAGCAGTACTTC. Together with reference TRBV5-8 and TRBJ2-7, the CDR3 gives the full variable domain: EAGVTQSPTHLIKTRGQQATLRCSPISGHTSVYWYQQALGLGLQFLLWYDEGEERNRGNFPPRFSGRQFPNYSSELNVNALELEDSALYLCASDVYEQYFGPGTRLTVT.

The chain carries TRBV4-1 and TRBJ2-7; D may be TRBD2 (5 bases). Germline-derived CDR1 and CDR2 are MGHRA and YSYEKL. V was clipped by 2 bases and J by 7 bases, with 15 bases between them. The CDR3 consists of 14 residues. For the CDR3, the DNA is TGCGCCAGCAGCCAACCCTCCCGGGATTGGGAGCAGTACTTC. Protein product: CASSQPSRDWEQYF.

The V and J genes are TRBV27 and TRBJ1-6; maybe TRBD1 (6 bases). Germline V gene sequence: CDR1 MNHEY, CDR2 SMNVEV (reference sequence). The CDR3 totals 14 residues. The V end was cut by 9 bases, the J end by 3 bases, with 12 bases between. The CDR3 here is CASSTGDYNSPLHF. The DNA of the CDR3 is TGTGCCAGTTCGACAGGAGACTATAATTCACCCCTCCACTTT.

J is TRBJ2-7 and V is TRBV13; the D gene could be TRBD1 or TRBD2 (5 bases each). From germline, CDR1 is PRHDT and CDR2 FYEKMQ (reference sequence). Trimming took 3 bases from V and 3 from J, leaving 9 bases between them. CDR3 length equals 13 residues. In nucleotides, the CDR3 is TGTGCCAGCAGCTTGGGGACCGACTACGAGCAGTACTTC. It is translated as CASSLGTDYEQYF.

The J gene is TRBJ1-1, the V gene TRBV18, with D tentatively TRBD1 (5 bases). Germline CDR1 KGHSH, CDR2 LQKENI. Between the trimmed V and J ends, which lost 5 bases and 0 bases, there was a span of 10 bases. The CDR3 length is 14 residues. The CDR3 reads CASSDDRLNTEAFF. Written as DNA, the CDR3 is TGTGCCAGCTCAGACGACAGACTGAACACTGAAGCTTTCTTT.